Detailed here is one T cell receptor beta chain. Antigen: not known. This specimen comes from a study of T cell repertoires in cytomegalovirus infection. Germline values: CDR1 DFQATT, CDR2 SNEGSKA (reference sequence). The CDR3 has 15 amino acids. J lost 4 bases, V lost 6 bases, and 13 bases had no gene match. TCRdb redid the calling of the reads with MiXCR, one entry per CDR3 protein. The table has around 900,000 distinct CDR3 sequences, approximately 31% seen once; the top ten hold around an eighth. The origin of this receptor is a human donor in good health (CMV status not recorded). Some clones in this sample may be carry-over from other donors' samples. The sequencing here drew on cultured CD8+ T cells from PBMCs, taken from culture after CMV antigen stimulation. The genes are TRBV20-1 and TRBJ1-2; TRBD1 matches at 8 bases. CDR3 amino acids: CSARQGPEAGYGYTF. For the CDR3, the DNA is TGCAGTGCCAGACAGGGGCCGGAAGCTGGCTATGGCTACACCTTC.